Listed below are T cell receptor beta chains from one sample, sequenced in a study of blood T cells in healthy people across ages. TCRdb reprocessed the 5' RACE reads via MiXCR and lists one record per CDR3 protein. Counted here are under 1,000,000 distinct CDR3 sequences, 35% to 50% occurring once; the ten biggest clones make up around 18%. Source material: blood. All receptors derive from a man aged 80 or over in good health. Both conserved end residues are part of each CDR3. The order of the fields is CDR3 DNA, CDR3 protein, D gene, CDR3 length, J gene, V gene, clone size. D genes are given only for firm matches. The size of a clone is reported for some rows only, either as once, few or many, or as a class for expanded clones.

CDR3nt: TGTGCCAGCAGTTACCCGGGACTAGCGGTCTACGAGCAGTACTTC
CDR3aa: CASSYPGLAVYEQYF
d_gene: TRBD2
len: 15
j_gene: TRBJ2-7
v_gene: TRBV6-6
abundance: many

CDR3nt: TGTGCGCTTGGGGTGAACTATGGCTACACCTTC
CDR3aa: CALGVNYGYTF
d_gene: .
len: 11
j_gene: TRBJ1-2
v_gene: TRBV12-3/TRBV12-4
abundance: .

CDR3nt: TGTGCCAGCAGCCAAGAAGTGGACTACTACAATGAGCAGTTCTTC
CDR3aa: CASSQEVDYYNEQFF
d_gene: .
len: 15
j_gene: TRBJ2-1
v_gene: TRBV14
abundance: few

CDR3nt: TGCAGTGCAACTACAGGGGACCAGTGGACTGAAGCTTTCTTT
CDR3aa: CSATTGDQWTEAFF
d_gene: TRBD1
len: 14
j_gene: TRBJ1-1
v_gene: TRBV20-1
abundance: .

CDR3nt: TGTGCCAGCAGTCCTCCCCAGGGACAGAAGCAGTACTTC
CDR3aa: CASSPPQGQKQYF
d_gene: TRBD1
len: 13
j_gene: TRBJ2-7
v_gene: TRBV12-3/TRBV12-4
abundance: .

CDR3nt: TGTGCCAGCAGCAAACAGGGGAGGATGGGGTGCGATGAGCAGTTCTTC
CDR3aa: CASSKQGRMGCDEQFF
d_gene: .
len: 16
j_gene: TRBJ2-1
v_gene: TRBV6-4
abundance: .

CDR3nt: TGCGGTGCTACGACAGGGAGGGCTGAAAAACTGTTTTTT
CDR3aa: CGATTGRAEKLFF
d_gene: TRBD1
len: 13
j_gene: TRBJ1-4
v_gene: TRBV20-1
abundance: .

CDR3nt: TGTGCCAGCAGCTTAGATCTTACAGGGGGCCATGGCCACACCTTC
CDR3aa: CASSLDLTGGHGHTF
d_gene: TRBD1
len: 15
j_gene: TRBJ1-2
v_gene: TRBV11-2
abundance: .

CDR3nt: TGTGCCAGCAGCCCAGTAGGGCCTGCGAGAGAATCGAATGGCTACACCTTC
CDR3aa: CASSPVGPARESNGYTF
d_gene: .
len: 17
j_gene: TRBJ1-2
v_gene: TRBV4-2
abundance: .

CDR3nt: TGTGCCAGCAGCACCCACCCGGGACAGGGTCCTTACGAGCAGTACTTC
CDR3aa: CASSTHPGQGPYEQYF
d_gene: TRBD1
len: 16
j_gene: TRBJ2-7
v_gene: TRBV11-3
abundance: few

CDR3nt: TGTGCCATCGGTGAATTACCCGGGGATGAGCAGTTCTTC
CDR3aa: CAIGELPGDEQFF
d_gene: .
len: 13
j_gene: TRBJ2-1
v_gene: TRBV10-3
abundance: .

CDR3nt: TGTGCCAGCAGCGCGCCGGGACAGGGGGCTTTTACCCACGAGCAGTACTTC
CDR3aa: CASSAPGQGAFTHEQYF
d_gene: TRBD1
len: 17
j_gene: TRBJ2-7
v_gene: TRBV7-9
abundance: .

CDR3nt: TGCGCCAGCAGCCCCGGCCTGGACAGGGTCTACGAGCAGTACTTC
CDR3aa: CASSPGLDRVYEQYF
d_gene: TRBD1
len: 15
j_gene: TRBJ2-7
v_gene: TRBV5-1
abundance: .

CDR3nt: TGTGCCAGCGGTAGGACAGGGGGAGCCCAGCCCCAGCATTTT
CDR3aa: CASGRTGGAQPQHF
d_gene: TRBD1
len: 14
j_gene: TRBJ1-5
v_gene: TRBV9
abundance: few

CDR3nt: TGTGCCATCAGTGAGTCGACCCAAATCCAGTACTTC
CDR3aa: CAISESTQIQYF
d_gene: .
len: 12
j_gene: TRBJ2-5
v_gene: TRBV10-3
abundance: .